This TCR beta chain was captured by sequencing in a study of T cells after yellow fever vaccination. In the study overall: Each low-cell-number fraction was prepared by means of SMART-Seq v4 Ultra Low Input.

Study outcomes and limitations: Peak timing came faster in the weaker secondary response, day 5 versus 15.

5'RACE template switching generated TCR cDNA, adding a universal primer site and UMIs. TCRdb fed the 5' RACE reads into MiXCR, producing one record per CDR3 protein. In the table there are nearly 550,000 distinct CDR3 sequences, about a fifth of which are singletons. As to this clonotype: Its antigen remains unknown.

Trimming at V came to 2 bases and at J to 9 bases, leaving 17 bases not matched to a gene. Germline V gene data show CDR1 as DFQATT and CDR2 as SNEGSKA (reference sequence). The CDR3 extends over 16 amino acids. Sequencing was performed on PBMCs, taken 15 days after the yellow fever booster vaccination. The origin of this receptor is a man younger than 40 who received the YFV17D yellow fever vaccine. The rearrangement uses TRBV20-1 and TRBJ2-7, with 9 bases that match TRBD1. CDR3 nucleotide sequence: TGCAGTGCTAGACCTAGTAACCGGGACAGGGTAAAAAGGCAGTACTTC. Translating gives CSARPSNRDRVKRQYF.